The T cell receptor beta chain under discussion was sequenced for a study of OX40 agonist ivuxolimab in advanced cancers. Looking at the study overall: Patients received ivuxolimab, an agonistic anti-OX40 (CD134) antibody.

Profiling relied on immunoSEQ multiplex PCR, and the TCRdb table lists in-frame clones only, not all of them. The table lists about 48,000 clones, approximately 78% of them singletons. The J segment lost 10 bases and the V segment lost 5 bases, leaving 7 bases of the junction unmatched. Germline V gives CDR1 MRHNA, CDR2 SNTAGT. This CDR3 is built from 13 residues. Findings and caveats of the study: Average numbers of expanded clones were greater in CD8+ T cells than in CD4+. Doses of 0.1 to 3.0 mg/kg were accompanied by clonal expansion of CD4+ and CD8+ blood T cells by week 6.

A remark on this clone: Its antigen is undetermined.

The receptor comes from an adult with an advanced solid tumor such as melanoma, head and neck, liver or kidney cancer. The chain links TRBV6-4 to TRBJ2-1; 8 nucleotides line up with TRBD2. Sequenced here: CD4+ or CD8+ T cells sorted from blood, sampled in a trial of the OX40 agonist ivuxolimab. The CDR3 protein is CASSPLAGGEQFF. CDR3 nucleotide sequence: TGTGCCAGCAGTCCCCTAGCGGGTGGGGAGCAGTTCTTC.